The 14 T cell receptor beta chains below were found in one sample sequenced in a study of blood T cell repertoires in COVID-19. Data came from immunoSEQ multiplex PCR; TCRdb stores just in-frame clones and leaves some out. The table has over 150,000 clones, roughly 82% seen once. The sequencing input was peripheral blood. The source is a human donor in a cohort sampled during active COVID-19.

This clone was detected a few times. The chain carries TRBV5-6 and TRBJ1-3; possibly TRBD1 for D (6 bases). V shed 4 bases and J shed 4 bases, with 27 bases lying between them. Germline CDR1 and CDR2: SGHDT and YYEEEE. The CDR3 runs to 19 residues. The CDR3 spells CASSNNPGASYRGGNTIYF. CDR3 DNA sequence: TGTGCCAGCAGCAATAACCCAGGGGCTTCCTACCGAGGGGGAAACACCATATATTTT. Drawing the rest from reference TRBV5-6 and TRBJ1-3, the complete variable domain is DAGVTQSPTHLIKTRGQQVTLRCSPKSGHDTVSWYQQALGQGPQFIFQYYEEEERQRGNFPDRFSGHQFPNYSSELNVNALLLGDSALYLCASSNNPGASYRGGNTIYFGEGSWLTVV.

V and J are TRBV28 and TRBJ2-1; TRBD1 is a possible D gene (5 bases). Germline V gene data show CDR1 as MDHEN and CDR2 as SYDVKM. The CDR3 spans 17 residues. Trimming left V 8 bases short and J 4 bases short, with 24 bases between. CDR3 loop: CASEARKGAPGYNEQFF. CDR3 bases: TGTGCCAGCGAAGCTAGGAAAGGGGCCCCAGGTTACAATGAGCAGTTCTTC.

CDR3 nucleotide sequence: TGTGCCTGGCCACTACCCTCCCGCCTAGCGGGAGGGGGCGGGGAGCTGTTTTTT. This encodes CAWPLPSRLAGGGGELFF. The rearrangement links TRBV30 to TRBJ2-2; 12 nucleotides match TRBD2. Germline V gives CDR1 GTSNPN, CDR2 SVGIG (reference sequence). Germline trimming cut 5 bases from V and 7 bases from J; bases unmatched to any gene: 17. CDR3 length equals 18 residues.

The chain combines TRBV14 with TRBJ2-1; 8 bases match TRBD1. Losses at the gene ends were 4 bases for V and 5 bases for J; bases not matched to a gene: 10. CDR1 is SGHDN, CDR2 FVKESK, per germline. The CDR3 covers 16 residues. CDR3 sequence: CASSLIGQGRNNEQFF. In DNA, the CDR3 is TGTGCCAGCAGCCTAATAGGACAGGGACGAAACAATGAGCAGTTCTTC.

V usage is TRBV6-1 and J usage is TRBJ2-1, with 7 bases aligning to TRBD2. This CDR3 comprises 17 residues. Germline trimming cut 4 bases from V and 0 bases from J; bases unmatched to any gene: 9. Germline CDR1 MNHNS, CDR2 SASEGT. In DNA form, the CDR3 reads TGTGCCAGCAGTGTAAACTTAGCGGGCCTCTCCTACAATGAGCAGTTCTTC. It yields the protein CASSVNLAGLSYNEQFF.

The CDR3 DNA sequence: TGTGCCAGCTCACCACTGTCAGGCCGTTACTACAATGAGCAGTTCTTC. Protein sequence: CASSPLSGRYYNEQFF. V is TRBV18 and J is TRBJ2-1; D gene ambiguous. This CDR3 has 16 residues. CDR1 is KGHSH, CDR2 LQKENI, per germline. Trimming removed 1 base at V and 3 bases at J, with 13 bases between.

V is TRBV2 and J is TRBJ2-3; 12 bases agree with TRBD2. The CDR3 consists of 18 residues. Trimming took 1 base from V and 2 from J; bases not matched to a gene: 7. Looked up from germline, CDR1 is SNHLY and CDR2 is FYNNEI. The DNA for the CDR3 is TGTGCCAGCAGTGAAGGACTAGCGGGAGTTGTGAACACAGATACGCAGTATTTT. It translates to CASSEGLAGVVNTDTQYF.

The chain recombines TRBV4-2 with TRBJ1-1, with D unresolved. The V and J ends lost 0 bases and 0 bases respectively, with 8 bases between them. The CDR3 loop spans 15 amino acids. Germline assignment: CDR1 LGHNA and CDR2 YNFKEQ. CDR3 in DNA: TGTGCCAGCAGCCAAGATGGCTTCATGAACACTGAAGCTTTCTTT. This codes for CASSQDGFMNTEAFF.

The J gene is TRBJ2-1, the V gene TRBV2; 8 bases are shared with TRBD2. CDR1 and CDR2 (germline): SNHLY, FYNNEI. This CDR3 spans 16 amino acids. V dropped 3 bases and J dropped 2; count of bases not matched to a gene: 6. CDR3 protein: CASSERVLAAYNEQFF. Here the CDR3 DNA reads TGTGCCAGCAGTGAGAGGGTACTAGCGGCCTACAATGAGCAGTTCTTC.

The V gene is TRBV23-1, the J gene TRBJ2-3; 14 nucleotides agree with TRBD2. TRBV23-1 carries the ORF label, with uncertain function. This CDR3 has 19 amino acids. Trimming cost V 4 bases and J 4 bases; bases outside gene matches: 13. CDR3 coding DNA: TGCGCCAGCAGTCCGGTTCCAGGACTAGCGGGAGGTATCGCAGATACGCAGTATTTT. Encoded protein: CASSPVPGLAGGIADTQYF.

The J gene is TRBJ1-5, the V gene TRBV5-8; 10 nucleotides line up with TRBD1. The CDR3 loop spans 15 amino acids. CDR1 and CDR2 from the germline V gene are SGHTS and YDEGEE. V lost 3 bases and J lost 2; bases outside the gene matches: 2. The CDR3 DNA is TGTGCCAGCAGCTGGGGGACAGGGGGCAATCAGCCCCAGCATTTT. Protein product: CASSWGTGGNQPQHF.

DNA of the CDR3: TGTGCCAGCAGTGAAGAAACCCGCGGTACGCAGTATTTT. This translates into CASSEETRGTQYF. The chain combines TRBV2 with TRBJ2-3; D is unresolved. CDR1 and CDR2 from the germline V gene are SNHLY and FYNNEI. The CDR3 is 13 residues long. V was clipped by 1 base and J by 8 bases, with 10 bases between them.

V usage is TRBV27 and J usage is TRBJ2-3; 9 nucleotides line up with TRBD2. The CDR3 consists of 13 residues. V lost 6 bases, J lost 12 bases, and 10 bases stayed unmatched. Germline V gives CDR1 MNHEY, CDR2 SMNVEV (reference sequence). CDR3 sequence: CASSPASGTPQYF. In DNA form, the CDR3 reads TGTGCCAGCAGCCCGGCTAGCGGGACTCCCCAGTATTTT.

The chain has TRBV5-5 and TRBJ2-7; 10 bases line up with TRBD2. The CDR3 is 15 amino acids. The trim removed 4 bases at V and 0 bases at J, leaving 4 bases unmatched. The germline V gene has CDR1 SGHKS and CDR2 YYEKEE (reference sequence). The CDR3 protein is CASSPSGRASYEQYF. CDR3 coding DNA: TGTGCCAGCAGCCCGAGCGGGAGGGCCTCCTACGAGCAGTACTTC.